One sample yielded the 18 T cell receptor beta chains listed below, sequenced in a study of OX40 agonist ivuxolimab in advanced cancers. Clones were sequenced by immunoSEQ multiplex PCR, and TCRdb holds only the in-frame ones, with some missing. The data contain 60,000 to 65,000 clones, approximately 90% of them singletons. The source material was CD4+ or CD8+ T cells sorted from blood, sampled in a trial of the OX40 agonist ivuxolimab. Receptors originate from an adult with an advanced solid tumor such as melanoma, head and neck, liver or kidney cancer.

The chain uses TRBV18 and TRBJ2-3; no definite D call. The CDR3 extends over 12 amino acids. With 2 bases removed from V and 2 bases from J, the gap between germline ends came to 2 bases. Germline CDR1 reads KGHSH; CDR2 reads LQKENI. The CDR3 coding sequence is TGTGCCAGCTCACCAGTCACAGATACGCAGTATTTT. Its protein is CASSPVTDTQYF.

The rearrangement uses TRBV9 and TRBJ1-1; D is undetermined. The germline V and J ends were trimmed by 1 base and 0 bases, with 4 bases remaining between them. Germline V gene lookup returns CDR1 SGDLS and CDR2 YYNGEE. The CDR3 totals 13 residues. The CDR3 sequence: CASSVLMNTEAFF. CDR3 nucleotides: TGTGCCAGCAGCGTACTCATGAACACTGAAGCTTTCTTT.

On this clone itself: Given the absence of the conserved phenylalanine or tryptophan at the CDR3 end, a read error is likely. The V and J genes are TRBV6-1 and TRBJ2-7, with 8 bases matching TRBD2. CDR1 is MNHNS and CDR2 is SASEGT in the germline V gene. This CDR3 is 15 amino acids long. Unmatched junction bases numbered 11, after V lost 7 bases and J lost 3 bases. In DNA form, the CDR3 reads TGTGCCAGCATAGGTAGCGGGATCATGTACTACGAGCAGTACCTC. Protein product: CASIGSGIMYYEQYL.

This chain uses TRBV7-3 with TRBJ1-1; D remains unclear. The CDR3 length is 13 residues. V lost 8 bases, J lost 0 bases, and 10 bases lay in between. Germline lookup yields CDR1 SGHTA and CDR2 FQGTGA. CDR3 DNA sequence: TGTGCCAGCCATCTGGGGATGAACACTGAAGCTTTCTTT. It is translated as CASHLGMNTEAFF.

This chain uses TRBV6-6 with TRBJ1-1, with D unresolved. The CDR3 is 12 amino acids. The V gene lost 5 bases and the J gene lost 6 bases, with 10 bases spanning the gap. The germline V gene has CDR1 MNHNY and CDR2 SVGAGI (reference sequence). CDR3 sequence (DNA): TGTGCCAGCAGTCTCCCAGTTGCTGAAGCTTTCTTT. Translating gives CASSLPVAEAFF.

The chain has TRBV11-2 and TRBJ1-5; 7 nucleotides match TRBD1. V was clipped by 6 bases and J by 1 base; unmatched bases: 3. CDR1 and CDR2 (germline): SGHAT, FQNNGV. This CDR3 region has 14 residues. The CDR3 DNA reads TGTGCCAGCAGAAAGACAGGGAGCAATCAGCCCCAGCATTTT. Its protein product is CASRKTGSNQPQHF.

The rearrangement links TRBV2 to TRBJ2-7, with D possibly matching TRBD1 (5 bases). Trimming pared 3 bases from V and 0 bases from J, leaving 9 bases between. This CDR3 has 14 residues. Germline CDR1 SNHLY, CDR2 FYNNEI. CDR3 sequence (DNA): TGTGCCAGCAGTGACCAGGGTAGCTCCTACGAGCAGTACTTC. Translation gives CASSDQGSSYEQYF.

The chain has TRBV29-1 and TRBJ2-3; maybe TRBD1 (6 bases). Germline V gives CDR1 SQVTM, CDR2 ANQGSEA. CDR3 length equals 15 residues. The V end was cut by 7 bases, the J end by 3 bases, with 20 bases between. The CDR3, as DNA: TGCAGCGCCCGACGGGTTCGACAGGTGACAGATACGCAGTATTTT. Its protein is CSARRVRQVTDTQYF.

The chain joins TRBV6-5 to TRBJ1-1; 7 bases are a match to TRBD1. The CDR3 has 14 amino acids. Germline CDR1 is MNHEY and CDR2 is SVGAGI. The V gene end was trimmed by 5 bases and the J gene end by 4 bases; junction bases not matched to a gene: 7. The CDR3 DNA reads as TGTGCCAGCAGTAGGGGGCAGGGCGGCACTGAAGCTTTCTTT. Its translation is CASSRGQGGTEAFF.

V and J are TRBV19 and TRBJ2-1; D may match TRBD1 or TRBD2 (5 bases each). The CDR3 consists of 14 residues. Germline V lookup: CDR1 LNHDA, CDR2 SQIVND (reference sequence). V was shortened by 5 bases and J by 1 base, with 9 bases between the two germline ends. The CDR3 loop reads CASSWDPSYNEQFF. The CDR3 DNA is TGTGCCAGTAGTTGGGACCCTTCCTACAATGAGCAGTTCTTC.

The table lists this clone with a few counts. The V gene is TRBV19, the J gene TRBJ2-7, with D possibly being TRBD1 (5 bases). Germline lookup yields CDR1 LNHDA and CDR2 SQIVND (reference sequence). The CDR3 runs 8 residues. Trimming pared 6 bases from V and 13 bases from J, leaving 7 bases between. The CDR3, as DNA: TGTGCCAGTAGGACAGCCTACTTC. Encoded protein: CASRTAYF.

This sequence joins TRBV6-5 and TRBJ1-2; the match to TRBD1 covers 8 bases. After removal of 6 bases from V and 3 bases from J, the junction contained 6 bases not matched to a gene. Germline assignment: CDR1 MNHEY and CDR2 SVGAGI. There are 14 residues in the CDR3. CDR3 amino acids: CASSAGGLDYGYTF. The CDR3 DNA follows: TGTGCCAGCAGCGCAGGGGGCTTGGACTATGGCTACACCTTC.

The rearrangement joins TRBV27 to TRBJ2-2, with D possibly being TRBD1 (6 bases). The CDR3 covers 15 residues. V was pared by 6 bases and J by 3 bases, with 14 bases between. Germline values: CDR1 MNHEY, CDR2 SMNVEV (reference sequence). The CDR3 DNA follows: TGTGCCAGCAGCCTACAGGGATTGGACACCGGGGAGCTGTTTTTT. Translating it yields CASSLQGLDTGELFF.

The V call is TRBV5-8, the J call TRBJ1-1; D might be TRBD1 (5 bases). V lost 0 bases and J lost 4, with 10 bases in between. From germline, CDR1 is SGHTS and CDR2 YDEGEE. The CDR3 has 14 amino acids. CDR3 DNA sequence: TGTGCCAGCAGCTTGGGCATGACAGTCACTGAAGCTTTCTTT. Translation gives CASSLGMTVTEAFF.

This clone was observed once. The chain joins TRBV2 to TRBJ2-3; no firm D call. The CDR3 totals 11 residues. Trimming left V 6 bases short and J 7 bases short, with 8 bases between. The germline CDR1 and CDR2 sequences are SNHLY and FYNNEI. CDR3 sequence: CASRLRNTQYF. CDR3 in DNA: TGTGCCAGCAGACTTAGAAATACGCAGTATTTT.

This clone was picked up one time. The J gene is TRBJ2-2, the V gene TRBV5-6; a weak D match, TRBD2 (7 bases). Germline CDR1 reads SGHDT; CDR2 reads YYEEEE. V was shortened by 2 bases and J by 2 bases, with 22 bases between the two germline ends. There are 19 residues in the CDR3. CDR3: CASSLRRGRAGANTGELFF. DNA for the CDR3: TGTGCCAGCAGCTTACGGCGGGGACGTGCGGGGGCTAACACCGGGGAGCTGTTTTTT.

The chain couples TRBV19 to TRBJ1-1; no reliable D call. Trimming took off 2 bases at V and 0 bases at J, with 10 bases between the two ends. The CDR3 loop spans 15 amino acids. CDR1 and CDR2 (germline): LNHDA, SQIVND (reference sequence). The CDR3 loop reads CASSILGTLNTEAFF. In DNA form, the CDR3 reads TGTGCCAGTAGTATACTGGGTACCCTGAACACTGAAGCTTTCTTT.

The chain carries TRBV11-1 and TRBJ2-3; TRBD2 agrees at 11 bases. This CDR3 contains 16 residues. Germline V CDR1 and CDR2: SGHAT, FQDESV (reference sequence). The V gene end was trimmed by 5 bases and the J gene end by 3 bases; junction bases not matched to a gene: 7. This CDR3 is CASSARLAGRTDTQYF. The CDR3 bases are TGTGCCAGCAGCGCCCGACTAGCGGGAAGGACAGATACGCAGTATTTT.